The T cell receptor beta chain described here comes from a study of blood T cell repertoires in COVID-19. Study overall: Samples of COVID-19 (acute and convalescent) were obtained from the United States, Italy and Spain. PBMCs, B-cell-depleted T cells, or T cells provided the cDNA or gDNA that made up the material.

Study processing details: Cell counts per sample came from amplifying reference gene primers. Assay used: immunoSEQ multiplex PCR; TCRdb lists only in-frame clones, some missing. The V and J calls and the clone size are those of that table, but D and trimming were determined from the DNA. Of 110,000 or so clones listed, 85% are singletons. V shed 3 bases and J 4 bases; nucleotides not matched to a gene: 4. CDR1 is SGHRS, CDR2 YFSETQ, per germline. The CDR3 covers 13 residues. The source is a man aged 45 to 65 with acute or convalescent COVID-19. V gene TRBV5-1 combines with J gene TRBJ2-7; TRBD1 aligns across 7 bases. The sample was peripheral blood. The CDR3: CASSSGQLYEQYF. CDR3 DNA sequence: TGCGCCAGCAGCTCGGGACAGCTGTACGAGCAGTACTTC.